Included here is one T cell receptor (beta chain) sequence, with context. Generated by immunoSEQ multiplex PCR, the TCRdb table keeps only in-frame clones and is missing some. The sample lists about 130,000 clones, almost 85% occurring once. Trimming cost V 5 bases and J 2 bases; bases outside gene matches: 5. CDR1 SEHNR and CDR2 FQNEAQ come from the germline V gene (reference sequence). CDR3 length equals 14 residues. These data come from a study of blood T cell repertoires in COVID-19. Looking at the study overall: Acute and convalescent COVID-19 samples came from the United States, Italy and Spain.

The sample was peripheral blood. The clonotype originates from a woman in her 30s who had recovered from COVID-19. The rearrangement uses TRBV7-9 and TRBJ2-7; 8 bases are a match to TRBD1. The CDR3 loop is CASSLQGVAYEQYF. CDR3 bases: TGTGCCAGCAGCCTACAGGGGGTCGCCTACGAGCAGTACTTC.